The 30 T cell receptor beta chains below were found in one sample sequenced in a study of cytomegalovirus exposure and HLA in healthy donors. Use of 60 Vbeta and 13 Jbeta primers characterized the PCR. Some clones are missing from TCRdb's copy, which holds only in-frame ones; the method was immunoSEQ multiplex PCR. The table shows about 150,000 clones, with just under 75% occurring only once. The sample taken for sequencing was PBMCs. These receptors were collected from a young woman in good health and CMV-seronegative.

CDR3 protein: CATSRLSPGGKETQYF. The CDR3 region has the DNA TGTGCCACCAGCAGGCTAAGTCCAGGTGGAAAAGAGACCCAGTACTTC. V gene TRBV15 combines with J gene TRBJ2-5; D remains unclear. The CDR3 runs 16 residues. The germline V gene has CDR1 LNHNV and CDR2 YYDKDF (reference sequence). Trimming took 3 bases from V and 3 from J, leaving 17 bases between them.

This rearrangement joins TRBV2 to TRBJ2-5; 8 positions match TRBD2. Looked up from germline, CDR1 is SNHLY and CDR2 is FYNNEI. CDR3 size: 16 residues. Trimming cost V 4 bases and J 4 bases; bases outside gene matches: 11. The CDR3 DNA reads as TGTGCCAGCAGTGGGGGTCGACGGGGGGGCCGAGAGACCCAGTACTTC. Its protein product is CASSGGRRGGRETQYF.

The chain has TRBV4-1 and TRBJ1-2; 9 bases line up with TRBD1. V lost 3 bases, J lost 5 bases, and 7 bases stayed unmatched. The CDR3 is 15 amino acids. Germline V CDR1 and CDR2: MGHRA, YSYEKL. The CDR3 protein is CASSHLAGTGYGYTF. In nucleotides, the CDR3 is TGCGCCAGCAGCCACTTGGCCGGGACAGGGTATGGCTACACCTTC.

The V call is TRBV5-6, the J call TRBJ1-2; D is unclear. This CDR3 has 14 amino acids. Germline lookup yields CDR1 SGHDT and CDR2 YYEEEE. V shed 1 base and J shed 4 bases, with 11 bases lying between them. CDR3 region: CASSLREAPYGYTF. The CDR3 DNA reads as TGTGCCAGCAGCTTGCGTGAGGCTCCCTATGGCTACACCTTC.

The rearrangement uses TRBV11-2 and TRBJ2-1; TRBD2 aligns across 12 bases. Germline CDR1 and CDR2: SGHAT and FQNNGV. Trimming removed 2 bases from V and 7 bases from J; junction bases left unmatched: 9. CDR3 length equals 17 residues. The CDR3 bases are TGTGCCAGCAGCTTAACTTTACTAGCGGGAGGTCAGAATGAGCAGTTCTTC. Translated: CASSLTLLAGGQNEQFF. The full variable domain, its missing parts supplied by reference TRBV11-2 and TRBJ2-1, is EAGVAQSPRYKIIEKRQSVAFWCNPISGHATLYWYQQILGQGPKLLIQFQNNGVVDDSQLPKDRFSAERLKGVDSTLKIQPAKLEDSAVYLCASSLTLLAGGQNEQFFGPGTRLTVL.

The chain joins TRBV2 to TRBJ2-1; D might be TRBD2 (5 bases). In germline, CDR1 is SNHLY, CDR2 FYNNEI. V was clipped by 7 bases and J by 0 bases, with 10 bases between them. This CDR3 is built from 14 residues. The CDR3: CASTPSPSYNEQFF. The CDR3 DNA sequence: TGTGCCAGCACCCCTAGCCCCTCCTACAATGAGCAGTTCTTC.

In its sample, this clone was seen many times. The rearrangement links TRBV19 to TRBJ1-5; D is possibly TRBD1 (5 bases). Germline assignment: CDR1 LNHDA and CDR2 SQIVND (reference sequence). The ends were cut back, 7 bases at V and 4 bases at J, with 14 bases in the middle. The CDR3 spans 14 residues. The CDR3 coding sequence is TGTGCCAGTAACGATCAGGGTTTTAATCAGCCCCAGCATTTT. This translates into CASNDQGFNQPQHF.

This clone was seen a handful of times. DNA for the CDR3: TGTGCCTGCCTGACAGGGATGAACACCGGGGAGCTGTTTTTT. Translated, it gives CACLTGMNTGELFF. The chain links TRBV30 to TRBJ2-2, with TRBD1 matching over 7 bases. After removal of 6 bases from V and 1 base from J, the junction contained 5 bases not matched to a gene. Germline CDR1 is GTSNPN and CDR2 is SVGIG (reference sequence). The CDR3 has 14 amino acids.

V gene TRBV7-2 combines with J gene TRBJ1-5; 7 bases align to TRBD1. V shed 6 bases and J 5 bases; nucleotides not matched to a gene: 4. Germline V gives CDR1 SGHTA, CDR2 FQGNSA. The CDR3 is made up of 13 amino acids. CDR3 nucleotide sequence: TGTGCCAGCAGGACAGGGTGGGATCAGCCCCAGCATTTT. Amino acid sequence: CASRTGWDQPQHF.

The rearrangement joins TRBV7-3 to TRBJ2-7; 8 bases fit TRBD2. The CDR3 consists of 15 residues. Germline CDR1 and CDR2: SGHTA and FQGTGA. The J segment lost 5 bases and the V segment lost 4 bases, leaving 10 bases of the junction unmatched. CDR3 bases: TGTGCCAGCAGCTCGGACCGGACTAGCACCCACGAGCAGTACTTC. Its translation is CASSSDRTSTHEQYF. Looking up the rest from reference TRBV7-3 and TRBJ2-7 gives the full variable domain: GAGVSQTPSNKVTEKGKYVELRCDPISGHTALYWYRQSLGQGPEFLIYFQGTGAADDSGLPNDRFFAVRPEGSVSTLKIQRTERGDSAVYLCASSSDRTSTHEQYFGPGTRLTVT.

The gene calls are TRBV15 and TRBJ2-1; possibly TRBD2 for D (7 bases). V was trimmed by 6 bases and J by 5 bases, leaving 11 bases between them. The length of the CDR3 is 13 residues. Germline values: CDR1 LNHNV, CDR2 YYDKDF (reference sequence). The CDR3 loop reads CATSGGANNEQFF. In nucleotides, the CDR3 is TGTGCCACCAGTGGGGGGGCCAACAATGAGCAGTTCTTC. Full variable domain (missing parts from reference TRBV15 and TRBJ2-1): DAMVIQNPRYQVTQFGKPVTLSCSQTLNHNVMYWYQQKSSQAPKLLFHYYDKDFNNEADTPDNFQSRRPNTSFCFLDIRSPGLGDTAMYLCATSGGANNEQFFGPGTRLTVL.

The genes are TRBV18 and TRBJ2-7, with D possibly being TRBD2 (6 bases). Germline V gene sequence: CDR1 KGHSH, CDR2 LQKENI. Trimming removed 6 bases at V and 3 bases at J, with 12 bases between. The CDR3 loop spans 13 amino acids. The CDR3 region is CASSSGRFYEQYF. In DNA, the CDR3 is TGTGCCAGCTCCTCGGGGAGGTTCTACGAGCAGTACTTC.

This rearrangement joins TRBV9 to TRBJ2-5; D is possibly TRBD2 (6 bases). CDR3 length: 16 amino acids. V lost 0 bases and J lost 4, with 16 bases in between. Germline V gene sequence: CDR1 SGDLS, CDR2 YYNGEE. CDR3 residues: CASSVGGRQESETQYF. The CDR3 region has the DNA TGTGCCAGCAGCGTAGGTGGGAGGCAGGAGTCAGAGACCCAGTACTTC.

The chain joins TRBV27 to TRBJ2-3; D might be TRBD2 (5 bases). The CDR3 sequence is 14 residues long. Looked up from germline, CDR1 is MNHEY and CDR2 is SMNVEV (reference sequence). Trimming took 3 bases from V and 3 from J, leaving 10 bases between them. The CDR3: CASSFMWETDTQYF. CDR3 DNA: TGTGCCAGCAGTTTCATGTGGGAGACAGATACGCAGTATTTT.

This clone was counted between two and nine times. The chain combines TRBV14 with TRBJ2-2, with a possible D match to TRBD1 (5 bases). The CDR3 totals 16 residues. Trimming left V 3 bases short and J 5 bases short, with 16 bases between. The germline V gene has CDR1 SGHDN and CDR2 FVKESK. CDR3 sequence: CASSQTMQGLTGELFF. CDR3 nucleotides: TGTGCCAGCAGCCAGACAATGCAGGGATTGACCGGGGAGCTGTTTTTT.

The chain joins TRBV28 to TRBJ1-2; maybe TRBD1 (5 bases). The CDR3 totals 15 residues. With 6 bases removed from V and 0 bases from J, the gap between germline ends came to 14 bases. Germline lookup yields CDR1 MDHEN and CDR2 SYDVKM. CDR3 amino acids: CASRVRGIANYGYTF. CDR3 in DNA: TGTGCCAGCAGGGTCCGGGGGATAGCTAACTATGGCTACACCTTC.

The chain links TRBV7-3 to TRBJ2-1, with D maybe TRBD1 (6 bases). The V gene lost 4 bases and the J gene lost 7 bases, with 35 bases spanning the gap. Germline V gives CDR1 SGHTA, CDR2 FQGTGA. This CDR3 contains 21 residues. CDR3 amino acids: CASSSIHRGIVPVYPQNEQFF. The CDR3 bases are TGTGCCAGCAGCTCAATCCATAGGGGGATAGTCCCGGTCTATCCCCAAAATGAGCAGTTCTTC.

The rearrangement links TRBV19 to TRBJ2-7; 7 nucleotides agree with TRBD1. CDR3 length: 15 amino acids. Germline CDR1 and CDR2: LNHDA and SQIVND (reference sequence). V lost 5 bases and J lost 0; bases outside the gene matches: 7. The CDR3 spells CASSADRSSSYEQYF. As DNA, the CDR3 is TGTGCCAGTAGTGCGGACAGGTCCAGCTCCTACGAGCAGTACTTC.

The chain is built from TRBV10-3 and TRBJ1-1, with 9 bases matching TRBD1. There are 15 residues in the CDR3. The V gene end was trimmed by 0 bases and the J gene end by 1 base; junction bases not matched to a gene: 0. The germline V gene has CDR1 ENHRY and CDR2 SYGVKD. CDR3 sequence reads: CAISESDRGNTEAFF. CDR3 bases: TGTGCCATCAGTGAGTCGGACAGGGGGAACACTGAAGCTTTCTTT.

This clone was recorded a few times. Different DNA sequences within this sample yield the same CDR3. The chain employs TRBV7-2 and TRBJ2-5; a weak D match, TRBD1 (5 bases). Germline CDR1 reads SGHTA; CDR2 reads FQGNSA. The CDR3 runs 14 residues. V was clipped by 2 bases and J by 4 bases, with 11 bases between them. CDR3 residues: CASSLTGWGETQYF. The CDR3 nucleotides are TGTGCCAGCAGCTTAACAGGCTGGGGAGAGACCCAGTACTTC.

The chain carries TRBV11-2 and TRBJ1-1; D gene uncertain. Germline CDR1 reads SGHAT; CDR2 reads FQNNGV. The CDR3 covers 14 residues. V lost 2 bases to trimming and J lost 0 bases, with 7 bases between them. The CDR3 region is CASSLHNMNTEAFF. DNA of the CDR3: TGTGCCAGCAGCTTACACAACATGAACACTGAAGCTTTCTTT.

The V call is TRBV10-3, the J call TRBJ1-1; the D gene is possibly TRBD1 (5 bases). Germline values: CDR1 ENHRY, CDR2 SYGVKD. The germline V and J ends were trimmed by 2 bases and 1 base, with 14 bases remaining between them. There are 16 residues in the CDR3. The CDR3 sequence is CAISEGAGKRNTEAFF. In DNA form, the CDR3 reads TGTGCCATCAGTGAGGGGGCAGGGAAGAGGAACACTGAAGCTTTCTTT.

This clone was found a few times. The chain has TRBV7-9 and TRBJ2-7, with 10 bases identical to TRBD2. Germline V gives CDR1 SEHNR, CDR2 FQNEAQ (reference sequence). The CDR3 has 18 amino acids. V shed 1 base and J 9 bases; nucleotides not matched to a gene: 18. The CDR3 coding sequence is TGTGCCAGCAGCTTAGGGGGACTAGCGTCCCACAGTAGCTTTCGGCAGTACGTC. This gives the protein CASSLGGLASHSSFRQYV.

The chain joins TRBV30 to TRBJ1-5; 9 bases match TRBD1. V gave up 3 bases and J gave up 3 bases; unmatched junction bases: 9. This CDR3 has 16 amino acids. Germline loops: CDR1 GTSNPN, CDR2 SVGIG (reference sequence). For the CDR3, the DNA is TGTGCCTGGAGGCTAAACGACAGGGGGGACAATCAGCCCCAGCATTTT. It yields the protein CAWRLNDRGDNQPQHF.

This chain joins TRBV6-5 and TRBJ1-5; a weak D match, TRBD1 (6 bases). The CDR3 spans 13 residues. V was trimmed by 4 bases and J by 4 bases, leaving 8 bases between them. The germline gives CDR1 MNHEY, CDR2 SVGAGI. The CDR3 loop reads CASSLGANQPQHF. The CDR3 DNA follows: TGTGCCAGCAGTTTGGGGGCTAATCAGCCCCAGCATTTT.

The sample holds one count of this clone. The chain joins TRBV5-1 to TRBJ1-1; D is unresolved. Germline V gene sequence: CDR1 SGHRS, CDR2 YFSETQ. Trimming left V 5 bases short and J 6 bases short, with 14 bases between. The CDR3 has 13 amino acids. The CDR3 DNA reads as TGCGCCAGCAGTCCGGCGGGAGTCGCTGAAGCTTTCTTT. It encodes CASSPAGVAEAFF. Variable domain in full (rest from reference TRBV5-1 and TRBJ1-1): KAGVTQTPRYLIKTRGQQVTLSCSPISGHRSVSWYQQTPGQGLQFLFEYFSETQRNKGNFPGRFSGRQFSNSRSEMNVSTLELGDSALYLCASSPAGVAEAFFGQGTRLTVV.

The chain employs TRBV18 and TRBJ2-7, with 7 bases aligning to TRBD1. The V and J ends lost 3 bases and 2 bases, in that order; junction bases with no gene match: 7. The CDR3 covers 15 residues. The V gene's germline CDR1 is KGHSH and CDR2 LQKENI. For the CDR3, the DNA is TGTGCCAGCTCACCTCCGGGACAGAAAACCTACGAGCAGTACTTC. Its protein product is CASSPPGQKTYEQYF.

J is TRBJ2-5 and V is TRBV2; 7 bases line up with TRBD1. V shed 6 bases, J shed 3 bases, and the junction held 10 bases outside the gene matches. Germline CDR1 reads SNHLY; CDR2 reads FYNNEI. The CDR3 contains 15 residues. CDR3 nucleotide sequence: TGTGCCAGCAGCAGCGAGGACAGGTTTAAAGAGACCCAGTACTTC. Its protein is CASSSEDRFKETQYF.

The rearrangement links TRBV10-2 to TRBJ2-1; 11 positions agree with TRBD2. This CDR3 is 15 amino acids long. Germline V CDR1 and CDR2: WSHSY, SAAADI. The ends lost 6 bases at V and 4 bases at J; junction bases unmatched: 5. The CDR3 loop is CASRDSGRAYNEQFF. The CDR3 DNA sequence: TGCGCCAGCAGGGATAGCGGGAGGGCGTACAATGAGCAGTTCTTC.

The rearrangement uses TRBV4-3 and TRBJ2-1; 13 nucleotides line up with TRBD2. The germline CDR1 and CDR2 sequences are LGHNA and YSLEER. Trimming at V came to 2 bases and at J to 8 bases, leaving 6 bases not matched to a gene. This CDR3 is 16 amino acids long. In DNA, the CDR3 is TGCGCCAGCAGCCAACAACTAGCGGGGGGGCGTGATGAGCAGTTCTTC. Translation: CASSQQLAGGRDEQFF.